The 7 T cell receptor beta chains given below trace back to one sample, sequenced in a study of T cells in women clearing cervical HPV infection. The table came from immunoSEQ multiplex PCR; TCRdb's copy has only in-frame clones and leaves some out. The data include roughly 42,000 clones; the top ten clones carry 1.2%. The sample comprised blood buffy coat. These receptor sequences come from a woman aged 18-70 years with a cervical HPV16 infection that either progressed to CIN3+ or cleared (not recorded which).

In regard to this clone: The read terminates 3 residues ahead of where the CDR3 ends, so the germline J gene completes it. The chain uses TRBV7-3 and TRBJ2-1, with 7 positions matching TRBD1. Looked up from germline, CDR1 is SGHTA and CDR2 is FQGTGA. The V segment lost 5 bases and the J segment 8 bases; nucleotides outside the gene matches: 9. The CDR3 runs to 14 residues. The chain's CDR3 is CASSTTGWEHEQFF. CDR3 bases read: TGTGCCAGCAGCACGACAGGGTGGGAGCATGAG.

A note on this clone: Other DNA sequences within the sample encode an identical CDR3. The CDR3 sequence: CSARRGTDTQYF. The sequenced part of the CDR3 DNA is TGCAGTGCTAGGAGGGGCACAGATACG. The V gene is TRBV20-1, the J gene TRBJ2-3; D perhaps matches TRBD2 (5 bases). The read ends 3 residues early relative to the CDR3; the germline J gene fills the gap. With 3 bases removed from V and 1 base from J, the gap between germline ends came to 5 bases. CDR1 and CDR2 from the germline V gene are DFQATT and SNEGSKA (reference sequence). The CDR3 has 12 amino acids.

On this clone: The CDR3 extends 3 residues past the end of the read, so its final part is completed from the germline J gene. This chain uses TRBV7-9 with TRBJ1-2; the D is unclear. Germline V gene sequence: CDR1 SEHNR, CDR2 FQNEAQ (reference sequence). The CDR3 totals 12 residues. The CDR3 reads CASSLEVTDYTF. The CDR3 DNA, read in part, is TGTGCCAGCAGCTTAGAGGTCACCGAC. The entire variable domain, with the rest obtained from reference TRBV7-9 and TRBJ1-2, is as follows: DTGVSQNPRHKITKRGQNVTFRCDPISEHNRLYWYRQTLGQGPEFLTYFQNEAQLEKSRLLSDRFSAERPKGSFSTLEIQRTEQGDSAMYLCASSLEVTDYTFGSGTRLTVV.

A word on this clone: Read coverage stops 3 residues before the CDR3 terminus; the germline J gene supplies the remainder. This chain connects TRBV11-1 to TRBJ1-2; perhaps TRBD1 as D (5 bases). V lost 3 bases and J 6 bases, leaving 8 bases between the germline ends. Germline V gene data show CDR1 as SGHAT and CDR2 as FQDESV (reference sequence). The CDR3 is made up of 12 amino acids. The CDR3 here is CASSLGGNGYTF. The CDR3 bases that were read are TGTGCCAGCAGCTTGGGGGGGAATGGC.

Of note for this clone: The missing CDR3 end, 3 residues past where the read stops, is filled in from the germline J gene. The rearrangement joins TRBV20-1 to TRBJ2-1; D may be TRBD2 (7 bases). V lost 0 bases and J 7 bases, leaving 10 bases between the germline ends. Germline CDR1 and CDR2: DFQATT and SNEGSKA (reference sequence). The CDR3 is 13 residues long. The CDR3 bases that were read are TGCAGTGCTAGAGACGGGGGGCTGAATGAG. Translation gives CSARDGGLNE. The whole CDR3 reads CSARDGGLNEQFF.

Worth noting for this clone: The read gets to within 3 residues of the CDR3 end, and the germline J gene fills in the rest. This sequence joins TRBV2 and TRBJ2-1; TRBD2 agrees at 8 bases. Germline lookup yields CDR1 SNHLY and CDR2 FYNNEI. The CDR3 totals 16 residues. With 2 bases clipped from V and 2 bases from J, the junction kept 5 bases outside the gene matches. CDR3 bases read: TGTGCCAGCAGTGAAACCGGACTAGCTGCCTACAATGAG. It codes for CASSETGLAAYNE. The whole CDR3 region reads CASSETGLAAYNEQFF.

The CDR3 bases that were read are TGCAGTGCTCAGGACAAGGGGGCCAATTCACCC. Amino acids: CSAQDKGANSP. The CDR3 as a whole reads CSAQDKGANSPLHF. V gene TRBV20-1 combines with J gene TRBJ1-6; 7 bases are a match to TRBD1. The read terminates 3 residues ahead of where the CDR3 ends, so the germline J gene completes it. Trimming removed 5 bases from V and 7 bases from J; junction bases left unmatched: 8. CDR3 length: 14 residues. CDR1 and CDR2 (germline): DFQATT, SNEGSKA (reference sequence).